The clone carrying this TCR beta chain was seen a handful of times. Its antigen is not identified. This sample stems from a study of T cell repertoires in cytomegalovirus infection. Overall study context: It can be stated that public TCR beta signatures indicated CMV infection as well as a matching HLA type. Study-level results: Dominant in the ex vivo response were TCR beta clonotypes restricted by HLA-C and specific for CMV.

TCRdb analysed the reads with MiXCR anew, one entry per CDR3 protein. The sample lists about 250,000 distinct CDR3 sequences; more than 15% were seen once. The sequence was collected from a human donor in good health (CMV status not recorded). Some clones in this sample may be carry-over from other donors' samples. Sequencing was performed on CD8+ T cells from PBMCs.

CDR3 in amino acids: CASSQAGLYYGYTF. CDR3 coding DNA: TGCGCCAGCAGCCAAGCAGGGTTATACTATGGCTACACCTTC. The chain joins TRBV4-3 to TRBJ1-2, with D possibly TRBD1 on 5 matching bases. V dropped 1 base and J dropped 3 bases, with 9 bases sitting between them. The CDR3 has 14 amino acids. CDR1 and CDR2 (germline): LGHNA, YSLEER.